This entry concerns a single TCR beta chain. Its antigen is still unknown. Trimming shortened V by 2 bases and J by 2 bases, and 7 bases separated the two germline ends. Looked up from germline, CDR1 is MNHNS and CDR2 is SASEGT. CDR3 length equals 13 residues. The data are from a study of OX40 agonist ivuxolimab in advanced cancers. Study details: It was ivuxolimab, an agonistic anti-OX40 (CD134) antibody, that patients were treated with. The study enrolled dose-escalation patients with hepatocellular carcinoma, melanoma, renal cell or head and neck cancer.

Study results and limitations: Blood T cells, both CD4+ and CD8+, expanded clonally by week 6 at 0.1 to 3.0 mg/kg.

Libraries were prepared by immunoSEQ multiplex PCR; TCRdb keeps only in-frame clonotypes and omits some of them. The sample shows 26,000 or so clones, more than 70% of them seen only once. The receptor was derived from an adult with an advanced solid tumor such as melanoma, head and neck, liver or kidney cancer. Specimen: CD4+ or CD8+ T cells sorted from blood, collected in a trial of the OX40 agonist ivuxolimab. V gene TRBV6-1 combines with J gene TRBJ2-7, with D tentatively TRBD1 (5 bases). CDR3 DNA: TGTGCCAGCAGTGAAACAGGCGCCTACGAGCAGTACTTC. Translation: CASSETGAYEQYF.